This record looks at one TCR beta chain sequence and its context. What it binds is not known. This sample stems from a study of identical twins. Study observations and caveats: Beta out-of-frame sequences displayed a weaker excess of sharing between twins. Twin sharing of out-of-frame TCR alpha was underestimated by models in monozygotic pairs.

Per the germline V gene, CDR1 is DFQATT and CDR2 is SNEGSKA (reference sequence). CDR3 length: 13 amino acids. The germline V and J ends were trimmed by 6 bases and 3 bases, with 14 bases remaining between them. It was template switching that added a universal primer site, and there were unique molecular identifiers on the cDNA. MiXCR, run by TCRdb on the 5' RACE reads, gives a single entry per CDR3 protein. The repertoire holds some 330,000 distinct CDR3 sequences, approximately 8.7% seen once, with roughly 9% in the top ten. The J gene is TRBJ1-1, the V gene TRBV20-1; D is unclear. This receptor was obtained from a woman aged 50 to 60 in good health. Sequenced input: naive T cells sorted from blood. The CDR3 DNA reads as TGCAGTGCCCCCCTTTTAACGGACACTGAAGCTTTCTTT. Encoded protein: CSAPLLTDTEAFF.